This entry lists 14 T cell receptor beta chains sequenced from one sample in a study of T cell responses to AZD1222 COVID-19 vaccine. Data came from immunoSEQ multiplex PCR; TCRdb stores just in-frame clones and leaves some out. Of 200,000 or so clones listed, 85% to 95% are singletons. The material sequenced was peripheral blood, taken on day 0 of MenACWY control vaccination. All receptors derive from an adult in good health.

V is TRBV4-1 and J is TRBJ1-2, with unresolved D. Germline V CDR1 and CDR2: MGHRA, YSYEKL. Trimming shortened V by 0 bases and J by 5 bases, and 7 bases separated the two germline ends. This CDR3 is built from 13 residues. CDR3: CASSQDPGYGYTF. The CDR3 DNA reads as TGCGCCAGCAGCCAAGACCCGGGTTATGGCTACACCTTC.

V and J are TRBV6-5 and TRBJ1-2; D not resolved. The CDR3 extends over 15 amino acids. Germline CDR1 is MNHEY and CDR2 is SVGAGI. Between the trimmed V and J ends, which lost 6 bases and 2 bases, there was a span of 16 bases. The CDR3 region is CASREGPDPNYGYTF. CDR3 DNA: TGTGCCAGCAGGGAGGGTCCCGACCCCAACTATGGCTACACCTTC.

The J gene is TRBJ1-6, the V gene TRBV5-4; D is ambiguous. Germline V gives CDR1 SGHNT, CDR2 YYREEE (reference sequence). The CDR3 sequence is 17 residues long. Trimming cost V 0 bases and J 0 bases, with 10 bases left between them. CDR3 residues: CASSLGGGSSYNSPLHF. The CDR3 nucleotides are TGTGCCAGCAGCTTGGGGGGAGGGAGCTCCTATAATTCACCCCTCCACTTT.

This chain links TRBV4-2 with TRBJ1-1, with no clear D. The germline CDR1 and CDR2 sequences are LGHNA and YNFKEQ. CDR3 length equals 15 residues. The V end lost 1 base, the J end lost 4 bases, and 13 bases lay between the germline ends. The CDR3 nucleotides are TGTGCCAGCAGCCAAGGTAGCGAGGGAGGCACTGAAGCTTTCTTT. Its protein is CASSQGSEGGTEAFF.

This clone was counted only a few times. The chain has TRBV10-3 and TRBJ1-6, with D possibly being TRBD1 (6 bases). The germline V gene encodes CDR1 ENHRY and CDR2 SYGVKD. The CDR3 length is 14 residues. The V and J ends lost 3 bases and 7 bases respectively, with 10 bases between them. The CDR3 sequence: CAISETGRNSPLHF. Written as DNA, the CDR3 is TGTGCCATCAGTGAAACAGGGAGGAATTCACCCCTCCACTTT.

The chain is built from TRBV5-6 and TRBJ2-1; the D gene could be TRBD1 or TRBD2 (5 bases each). Germline CDR1 SGHDT, CDR2 YYEEEE. The CDR3 has 12 amino acids. V gave up 6 bases and J gave up 10 bases, with 14 bases separating them. CDR3 region: CASTHTRGEQFF. The CDR3 coding sequence is TGTGCCAGCACCCATACTAGGGGAGAGCAGTTCTTC.

V gene TRBV5-1 combines with J gene TRBJ2-2, with 9 positions matching TRBD1. Trimming removed 4 bases from V and 6 bases from J; junction bases left unmatched: 4. Per germline, CDR1 SGHRS and CDR2 YFSETQ. The CDR3 consists of 14 residues. The CDR3 DNA is TGCGCCAGCAGCGGACAGGGGAATGCCGGGGAGCTGTTTTTT. The encoded protein is CASSGQGNAGELFF.

V usage is TRBV12-3 or TRBV12-4 and J usage is TRBJ1-4, with D tentatively TRBD1 (5 bases). There are 13 residues in the CDR3. The V gene lost 3 bases and the J gene lost 8 bases, with 10 bases spanning the gap. CDR3 loop: CASSLGEREKLFF. The CDR3 DNA sequence: TGTGCCAGCAGTTTGGGGGAACGAGAAAAACTGTTTTTT.

This clone was seen once. The V and J genes are TRBV2 and TRBJ1-6; tentatively, D is TRBD1 (5 bases). The CDR3 is 13 residues long. Trimming took off 11 bases at V and 7 bases at J, with 15 bases between the two ends. CDR1 is SNHLY, CDR2 FYNNEI, per germline. CDR3: CAGSRGMNSPLHF. CDR3 DNA: TGTGCCGGCTCGAGGGGCATGAATTCACCCCTCCACTTT.

CDR3 in amino acids: CASSQAGRGQPQHF. As DNA, the CDR3 is TGTGCCAGCAGCCAAGCGGGGAGGGGCCAGCCCCAGCATTTT. The chain employs TRBV3-1 (or the pseudogene TRBV3-2) and TRBJ1-5; TRBD1 might be the D (5 bases). Looked up from germline, CDR1 is LGHDT and CDR2 is YNNKEL (reference sequence). V lost 1 base, J lost 7 bases, and 11 bases lay in between. The CDR3 totals 14 residues.

The rearrangement uses TRBV7-2 and TRBJ2-5; 10 nucleotides align to TRBD2. Germline V gene data show CDR1 as SGHTA and CDR2 as FQGNSA. This CDR3 is 16 amino acids long. Trimming took 2 bases from V and 5 from J; bases not matched to a gene: 8. The CDR3 region is CASSLTPSGGVETQYF. CDR3 in DNA: TGTGCCAGCAGCTTAACCCCTAGCGGGGGTGTGGAGACCCAGTACTTC. Filled out from reference TRBV7-2 and TRBJ2-5, the complete variable domain reads GAGVSQSPSNKVTEKGKDVELRCDPISGHTALYWYRQSLGQGLEFLIYFQGNSAPDKSGLPSDRFSAERTGGSVSTLTIQRTQQEDSAVYLCASSLTPSGGVETQYFGPGTRLLVL.

This rearrangement joins TRBV28 to TRBJ2-5; the D call may be TRBD1 or TRBD2 (5 bases each). Germline values: CDR1 MDHEN, CDR2 SYDVKM. Trimming pared 7 bases from V and 0 bases from J, leaving 12 bases between. The CDR3 runs to 14 residues. The chain's CDR3 is CASNLEGYQETQYF. DNA for the CDR3: TGTGCCAGCAATCTCGAGGGGTACCAAGAGACCCAGTACTTC.

The genes are TRBV27 and TRBJ1-2; the D gene is possibly TRBD1 (5 bases). V was clipped by 6 bases and J by 3 bases, with 14 bases between them. The CDR3 is 14 amino acids. CDR1 MNHEY and CDR2 SMNVEV come from the germline V gene (reference sequence). As DNA, the CDR3 is TGTGCCAGCAGGCGGGGGGGTATTGACTATGGCTACACCTTC. Translated: CASRRGGIDYGYTF.

This sequence joins TRBV6-5 and TRBJ1-1, with a possible D match to TRBD1 (5 bases). V was pared by 7 bases and J by 1 base, with 16 bases between. The CDR3 covers 15 residues. Germline V gene lookup returns CDR1 MNHEY and CDR2 SVGAGI. CDR3 bases: TGTGCCAGCAACGAAGGCGGGGCTTCGAACACTGAAGCTTTCTTT. Its translation: CASNEGGASNTEAFF.